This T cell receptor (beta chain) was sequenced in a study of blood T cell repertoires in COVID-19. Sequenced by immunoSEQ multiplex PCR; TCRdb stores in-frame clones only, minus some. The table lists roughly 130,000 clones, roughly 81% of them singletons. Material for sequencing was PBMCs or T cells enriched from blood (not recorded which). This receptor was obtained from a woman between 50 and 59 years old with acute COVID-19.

The CDR3 spells CASSFRRLAGVHEQYF. The CDR3 coding sequence is TGTGCCAGCAGCTTTCGTCGGCTAGCGGGAGTACACGAGCAGTACTTC. The V and J genes are TRBV5-4 and TRBJ2-7; 10 bases are shared with TRBD2. V lost 2 bases, J lost 5 bases, and 10 bases stayed unmatched. The CDR3 sequence is 16 residues long. Germline V gene lookup returns CDR1 SGHNT and CDR2 YYREEE (reference sequence).